The 3 T cell receptor beta chains below were found in one sample sequenced in a study of memory CD4+ T cells and cytomegalovirus serostatus. Single viable CD3+CD4+CD8-CD45RO+ cells were sorted as the memory CD4+ T cells. Assay: immunoSEQ multiplex PCR; the TCRdb copy retains only in-frame clones and omits some. Of 45,000 to 65,000 clones in the sample, 80% are singletons; the top ten hold around 1.5%. The sample comprised memory CD4+ T cells from blood. These receptors all come from an adult in good health and CMV-seropositive.

V and J are TRBV29-1 and TRBJ2-7; 7 bases are a match to TRBD1. V gave up 1 base and J gave up 3 bases; unmatched junction bases: 3. The V gene's germline CDR1 is SQVTM and CDR2 ANQGSEA. This CDR3 region has 13 residues. The CDR3 protein is CSVEGQGNYEQYF. Written as DNA, the CDR3 is TGCAGCGTTGAAGGACAGGGAAACTACGAGCAGTACTTC.

J is TRBJ2-6 and V is TRBV18, with a possible D match to TRBD1 (5 bases). With 5 bases removed from V and 4 bases from J, the gap between germline ends came to 15 bases. The germline gives CDR1 KGHSH, CDR2 LQKENI. The CDR3 loop spans 16 amino acids. CDR3 nucleotides: TGTGCCAGCTCATACCGTCAGGGATCCGGGGCCAACGTCCTGACTTTC. This encodes CASSYRQGSGANVLTF.

The V call is TRBV5-4, the J call TRBJ1-4; unclear D gene. The V end lost 4 bases, the J end lost 0 bases, and 10 bases lay between the germline ends. CDR3 length: 15 amino acids. From germline, CDR1 is SGHNT and CDR2 YYREEE (reference sequence). This CDR3 reads CASSRGSATNEKLFF. CDR3 DNA: TGTGCCAGCAGCCGCGGGTCTGCAACTAATGAAAAACTGTTTTTT.